This T cell receptor beta chain was recorded in a study of blood T cell repertoires in COVID-19. Study-level background: PBMCs, B-cell-depleted T cells, or T cells were the source of the cDNA or gDNA that made up the material.

The CDR3 consists of 16 residues. The germline CDR1 and CDR2 sequences are MGHDK and SYGVNS. Germline trimming cut 4 bases from V and 6 bases from J; bases unmatched to any gene: 10. Measured with immunoSEQ multiplex PCR; TCRdb has only the in-frame clones, and not every one. Among 110,000 to 150,000 clones listed, roughly 80% were seen once. Specimen: PBMCs or T cells enriched from blood (not recorded which). The chain couples TRBV25-1 to TRBJ1-4; 8 bases agree with TRBD1. This TCR was recovered from a man in his forties with acute COVID-19. The CDR3 sequence is CASSAIWTGFDEKLFF. CDR3 bases: TGTGCCAGCAGTGCAATATGGACAGGGTTTGATGAAAAACTGTTTTTT.